One sample yielded the 17 T cell receptor beta chains listed below, sequenced in a study of neoadjuvant anti-PD-1 for oral cavity cancer. This table comes from immunoSEQ multiplex PCR, and its TCRdb copy is limited to in-frame clones, with some not included. The sample lists some 33,000 clones; approximately 80% were seen once. The time point denotes: after neoadjuvant nivolumab, at surgical resection. The sample consisted of PBMCs, taken after nivolumab (anti-PD-1) treatment. Receptors were obtained from a person between 35 and 79 years old with oral cavity squamous cell carcinoma.

The rearrangement joins TRBV18 to TRBJ2-5; D is uncertain. V was cut by 0 bases and J by 4 bases, with 6 bases left in between. The CDR3 loop spans 13 amino acids. CDR1 and CDR2 from the germline V gene are KGHSH and LQKENI. This chain's CDR3 is CASSPPGGETQYF. CDR3 sequence (DNA): TGTGCCAGCTCACCACCGGGTGGAGAGACCCAGTACTTC.

The chain links TRBV4-1 to TRBJ1-5, with no clear D. The V gene's germline CDR1 is MGHRA and CDR2 YSYEKL. This CDR3 region has 13 residues. Deletions cut 1 base from V and 4 bases from J, with 5 bases between. The CDR3 nucleotides read TGCGCCAGCAGCCAAGCCCCGAATCAGCCCCAGCATTTT. Its translation is CASSQAPNQPQHF.

This clone was detected only a few times. V is TRBV6-1 and J is TRBJ2-2, with D perhaps TRBD1 (5 bases). CDR1 and CDR2 (germline): MNHNS, SASEGT. This CDR3 is 14 amino acids long. Trimming took off 0 bases at V and 3 bases at J, with 5 bases between the two ends. CDR3 in DNA: TGTGCCAGCAGTGAAGCAGGGGACACCGGGGAGCTGTTTTTT. Amino acids: CASSEAGDTGELFF.

This clone is categorized as medium-sized. DNA of the CDR3: TGTGCCACCAGCAGAGCTCCGTACGGCTACACCTTC. Translated: CATSRAPYGYTF. V gene TRBV15 combines with J gene TRBJ1-2; D gene unclear. This CDR3 contains 12 residues. V gave up 1 base and J gave up 8 bases, with 8 bases separating them. Looked up from germline, CDR1 is LNHNV and CDR2 is YYDKDF (reference sequence). Filled out from reference TRBV15 and TRBJ1-2, the complete variable domain reads DAMVIQNPRYQVTQFGKPVTLSCSQTLNHNVMYWYQQKSSQAPKLLFHYYDKDFNNEADTPDNFQSRRPNTSFCFLDIRSPGLGDTAMYLCATSRAPYGYTFGSGTRLTVV.

This clone turned up a few times. The chain uses TRBV28 and TRBJ1-3, with D uncertain. The CDR3 length is 13 residues. Germline assignment: CDR1 MDHEN and CDR2 SYDVKM. Deletions cut 6 bases from V and 10 bases from J, with 16 bases between. CDR3 nucleotide sequence: TGTGCCAGCAGCACACCGGCTACCAGGACCATATATTTT. Protein product: CASSTPATRTIYF.

This sequence joins TRBV7-2 and TRBJ2-5; possible D gene TRBD1, 6 bases. The CDR3 has 15 amino acids. Germline assignment: CDR1 SGHTA and CDR2 FQGNSA. Trimming stripped 5 bases from V and 6 bases from J, with 19 bases between. The CDR3 reads CASSELQGVIQTQYF. CDR3 bases: TGTGCCAGCAGCGAACTACAGGGAGTTATACAGACCCAGTACTTC.

The chain carries TRBV9 and TRBJ2-1; D may be TRBD1 or TRBD2 (5 bases each). The CDR3 consists of 16 residues. The germline V and J ends were trimmed by 0 bases and 4 bases, with 14 bases remaining between them. In germline, CDR1 is SGDLS, CDR2 YYNGEE. The CDR3 sequence: CASSVGPSGGYNEQFF. For the CDR3, the DNA is TGTGCCAGCAGCGTAGGTCCCAGTGGGGGTTACAATGAGCAGTTCTTC.

The rearrangement joins TRBV11-2 to TRBJ1-1, with 8 nucleotides matching TRBD1. Per germline, CDR1 SGHAT and CDR2 FQNNGV. The CDR3 contains 12 residues. V trimming: 5 bases; J trimming: 7 bases; junction bases outside the gene matches: 3. The CDR3 sequence is CASSKGQGEAFF. DNA for the CDR3: TGTGCCAGCAGCAAAGGACAGGGTGAAGCTTTCTTT.

V gene TRBV7-9 combines with J gene TRBJ1-4, with D tentatively TRBD1 (5 bases). The CDR3 loop spans 14 amino acids. In germline, CDR1 is SEHNR, CDR2 FQNEAQ (reference sequence). V gave up 3 bases and J gave up 5 bases, with 10 bases separating them. The CDR3 protein is CASSFRGRNEKLFF. The CDR3 region has the DNA TGTGCCAGCAGCTTTAGGGGTCGGAATGAAAAACTGTTTTTT.

The J gene is TRBJ1-2, the V gene TRBV14, with a tentative D call TRBD1 (5 bases). CDR3 length equals 12 residues. CDR1 is SGHDN and CDR2 is FVKESK in the germline V gene. The V end lost 4 bases, the J end lost 8 bases, and 11 bases lay between the germline ends. The CDR3 here is CASSPGAYGYTF. The CDR3 coding sequence is TGTGCCAGCAGCCCCGGGGCATACGGCTACACCTTC.

In its sample, this clone was seen a few times. The chain carries TRBV10-2 and TRBJ2-2, with TRBD1 as a possible D gene (6 bases). Trimming took off 5 bases at V and 0 bases at J, with 13 bases between the two ends. CDR3 size: 16 residues. In germline, CDR1 is WSHSY, CDR2 SAAADI. The CDR3 DNA sequence: TGCGCCAGCAGTCCCAAGGGGGTTGCGAACACCGGGGAGCTGTTTTTT. It codes for CASSPKGVANTGELFF.

The CDR3 nucleotides read TGTGCCAGCTTGGGGACTAGCGGGGGGACCACAGATACGCAGTATTTT. It translates to CASLGTSGGTTDTQYF. V is TRBV25-1 and J is TRBJ2-3, with TRBD2 matching over 15 bases. With 8 bases clipped from V and 2 bases from J, the junction kept 5 bases outside the gene matches. CDR1 is MGHDK, CDR2 SYGVNS, per germline. The CDR3 consists of 16 residues.

This chain joins TRBV11-2 and TRBJ2-1; TRBD1 or TRBD2 may be the D gene (5 bases each). Trimming pared 5 bases from V and 4 bases from J, leaving 18 bases between. CDR1 and CDR2 (germline): SGHAT, FQNNGV. The CDR3 loop spans 16 amino acids. The CDR3 is CASSLRGRQTYNEQFF. Written as DNA, the CDR3 is TGTGCCAGCAGCCTGAGGGGAAGGCAGACATACAATGAGCAGTTCTTC.

This sequence joins TRBV4-3 and TRBJ1-2; the D gene is possibly TRBD1 (6 bases). V was pared by 1 base and J by 6 bases, with 15 bases between. The germline V gene has CDR1 LGHNA and CDR2 YSLEER. This CDR3 comprises 15 residues. In DNA, the CDR3 is TGCGCCAGCAGCCAAGCGGACCAGGGGTCCCATGGCTACACCTTC. Protein sequence: CASSQADQGSHGYTF.

The chain is built from TRBV6-6 and TRBJ2-2; D unresolved. CDR1 and CDR2 from the germline V gene are MNHNY and SVGAGI (reference sequence). The CDR3 totals 12 residues. The V gene lost 2 bases and the J gene lost 6 bases, with 4 bases spanning the gap. The CDR3 coding sequence is TGTGCCAGCAGTTACAGCGCCGGGGAGCTGTTTTTT. This encodes CASSYSAGELFF.

This clone was picked up one time. The chain joins TRBV7-2 to TRBJ2-1, with TRBD1 matching over 7 bases. The germline CDR1 and CDR2 sequences are SGHTA and FQGNSA. V dropped 6 bases and J dropped 5; count of bases not matched to a gene: 7. This CDR3 contains 14 residues. The CDR3 DNA follows: TGTGCCAGCAGTAATCAAGGACAGGACAATGAGCAGTTCTTC. This sequence encodes CASSNQGQDNEQFF.

This clone came up once. V and J are TRBV2 and TRBJ2-7, with 8 bases matching TRBD2. The CDR3 is 15 residues long. J gave up 0 bases and V 4 bases, and 5 bases lay outside the gene matches. Looked up from germline, CDR1 is SNHLY and CDR2 is FYNNEI. The CDR3 sequence is CASSVRGGASYEQYF. CDR3 sequence (DNA): TGTGCCAGCAGTGTACGGGGGGGGGCCTCCTACGAGCAGTACTTC.